Below, 32 T cell receptor beta chains from the same sample are listed, as sequenced in a study of cytomegalovirus exposure and HLA in healthy donors listed by TCRdb under 2017. Receptors were amplified or captured by the immunoSEQ multiplex PCR assay. In TCRdb, the immuneACCESS table is reduced to in-frame sequences with V and J assigned. These tables do not hold every clone; where another copy was compared, an unresolved V gene accounts for under half, and the others remain unexplained. The sample data list around 93,000 clones, and around 85% of these were observed just once. The ten largest clones capture 20% to 25% of the sample. The sequencing input was PBMCs. These receptors all stem from a man aged 18 to 30 in good health and CMV-seropositive.

This chain links TRBV27 with TRBJ2-3; D unresolved. CDR3 length: 15 residues. Deletions cut 3 bases from V and 6 bases from J, with 16 bases between. In germline, CDR1 is MNHEY, CDR2 SMNVEV (reference sequence). CDR3 bases: TGTGCCAGCAGTTTGTCGGCCTCCCCCGGGGATACGCAGTATTTT. Amino acids: CASSLSASPGDTQYF.

The chain joins TRBV7-9 to TRBJ2-5; TRBD1 agrees at 9 bases. The CDR3 length is 15 residues. V trimming: 1 base; J trimming: 2 bases; junction bases outside the gene matches: 2. Per the germline V gene, CDR1 is SEHNR and CDR2 is FQNEAQ (reference sequence). In DNA form, the CDR3 reads TGTGCCAGCAGCTTAGGAGACAGGGGGCAAGAGACCCAGTACTTC. As protein: CASSLGDRGQETQYF.

V is TRBV7-7 and J is TRBJ2-5; the D gene is possibly TRBD2 (6 bases). The germline gives CDR1 SSHAT, CDR2 FNYEAQ (reference sequence). Trimming removed 6 bases from V and 4 bases from J, with 21 bases in between. The CDR3 has 16 residues. The chain's CDR3 is CASRPLSGELRETQYF. CDR3 nucleotides: TGTGCCAGCAGACCTCTTTCGGGAGAGCTCCGAGAGACCCAGTACTTC.

The rearrangement joins TRBV4-1 to TRBJ2-1; 10 positions agree with TRBD1. The V gene's germline CDR1 is MGHRA and CDR2 YSYEKL. Germline trimming cut 0 bases from V and 8 bases from J; bases unmatched to any gene: 7. The CDR3 runs to 16 residues. The CDR3 nucleotides read TGCGCCAGCAGCCAAGAGCCGGGACAGGGGATCGATGAGCAGTTCTTC. Its translation is CASSQEPGQGIDEQFF.

The chain uses TRBV28 and TRBJ2-7; 9 positions agree with TRBD1. This CDR3 region has 15 residues. Trimming cost V 5 bases and J 3 bases; bases outside gene matches: 8. CDR1 is MDHEN, CDR2 SYDVKM, per germline. The CDR3 sequence is CASSQPGQGSYEQYF. As DNA, the CDR3 is TGTGCCAGCAGTCAACCGGGACAGGGCAGCTACGAGCAGTACTTC.

This clone has just one count. The V call is TRBV29-1, the J call TRBJ2-1; possibly TRBD2 for D (5 bases). Per the germline V gene, CDR1 is SQVTM and CDR2 is ANQGSEA. The CDR3 is 14 amino acids. Trimming stripped 7 bases from V and 3 bases from J, with 16 bases between. The CDR3 loop reads CSAPPTGNYNEQFF. DNA for the CDR3: TGCAGCGCCCCCCCGACGGGGAACTACAATGAGCAGTTCTTC.

The V call is TRBV5-1, the J call TRBJ2-7, with TRBD2 matching 10 bases. The CDR3 spans 17 residues. Unmatched junction bases numbered 9, after V lost 1 base and J lost 2 bases. CDR1 and CDR2 from the germline V gene are SGHRS and YFSETQ. The CDR3 DNA sequence: TGCGCCAGCAGCTTGATTCCCTCTAGCGGGGGAACCTACGAGCAGTACTTC. Its translation: CASSLIPSSGGTYEQYF.

This clone was counted only a few times. The chain employs TRBV5-1 and TRBJ2-4; 9 bases match TRBD1. Germline trimming cut 4 bases from V and 6 bases from J; bases unmatched to any gene: 2. This CDR3 has 13 amino acids. CDR1 and CDR2 from the germline V gene are SGHRS and YFSETQ. Here the CDR3 reads CASSQTGGNIQYF. The CDR3 coding sequence is TGCGCCAGCAGCCAGACAGGGGGAAACATTCAGTACTTC.

The chain uses TRBV10-3 and TRBJ2-3; D possibly corresponds to TRBD2 (6 bases). The germline CDR1 and CDR2 sequences are ENHRY and SYGVKD. V was pared by 2 bases and J by 9 bases, with 12 bases between. This CDR3 spans 13 amino acids. CDR3: CAISEGGILTQYF. CDR3 DNA sequence: TGTGCCATCAGTGAGGGGGGGATCCTAACGCAGTATTTT.

Written as DNA, the CDR3 is TGTGCCAGCAGCTTAGAGGGGCGAAGCCACGAGCAGTACTTC. It translates to CASSLEGRSHEQYF. The chain carries TRBV7-9 and TRBJ2-7, with a tentative D call TRBD1 (5 bases). The CDR3 sequence is 14 residues long. Per germline, CDR1 SEHNR and CDR2 FQNEAQ (reference sequence). The germline V and J ends were trimmed by 1 base and 5 bases, with 12 bases remaining between them.

This chain joins TRBV6-1 and TRBJ1-3, with D tentatively TRBD1 (6 bases). V lost 6 bases and J 2 bases, leaving 8 bases between the germline ends. In germline, CDR1 is MNHNS, CDR2 SASEGT. The CDR3 length is 13 residues. CDR3 in amino acids: CASRYRAGNTIYF. The CDR3 coding sequence is TGTGCCAGCAGGTACAGGGCTGGAAACACCATATATTTT.

The V call is TRBV2, the J call TRBJ2-1, with 7 positions matching TRBD2. The germline V gene has CDR1 SNHLY and CDR2 FYNNEI. CDR3 length: 17 amino acids. The V gene end was trimmed by 6 bases and the J gene end by 3 bases; junction bases not matched to a gene: 14. CDR3 protein: CASSYLLATEVYNEQFF. The CDR3 coding sequence is TGTGCCAGCAGCTATTTACTAGCGACGGAGGTCTACAATGAGCAGTTCTTC.

The chain carries TRBV7-9 and TRBJ2-7; 7 positions match TRBD1. The germline gives CDR1 SEHNR, CDR2 FQNEAQ (reference sequence). There are 13 residues in the CDR3. Trimming cost V 3 bases and J 7 bases; bases outside gene matches: 6. The DNA for the CDR3 is TGTGCCAGCAGCTTGTCGGACAGGTCTGAGCAGTACGTC. Amino acid sequence: CASSLSDRSEQYV.

The V and J genes are TRBV5-1 and TRBJ1-1, with 8 bases lining up with TRBD1. The CDR3 has 13 residues. Looked up from germline, CDR1 is SGHRS and CDR2 is YFSETQ. Losses at the gene ends were 0 bases for V and 11 bases for J; bases not matched to a gene: 6. Written as DNA, the CDR3 is TGCGCCAGCAGCTTGGGTGACAGGGGTAGGGCTTTCTTT. Translation: CASSLGDRGRAFF.

The rearrangement uses TRBV6-8 and TRBJ2-7, with unresolved D. This CDR3 comprises 15 residues. Trimming cost V 5 bases and J 0 bases, with 14 bases left between them. CDR1 and CDR2 (germline): MNHGY, SAAAGT. The DNA for the CDR3 is TGTGCCAGCAGTCCCTACCTCTTTAGCTCCTACGAGCAGTACGTC. Protein sequence: CASSPYLFSSYEQYV.

V and J are TRBV28 and TRBJ1-1; 8 bases agree with TRBD1. V gave up 3 bases and J gave up 3 bases; unmatched junction bases: 9. Per the germline V gene, CDR1 is MDHEN and CDR2 is SYDVKM. There are 16 residues in the CDR3. The CDR3 protein is CASSFSGTGPYTEAFF. The DNA for the CDR3 is TGTGCCAGCAGTTTCTCCGGGACAGGACCTTACACTGAAGCTTTCTTT.

The chain has TRBV7-2 and TRBJ2-7, with 11 nucleotides matching TRBD1. The junction had 5 bases not matched to a gene; V was cut back by 1 base and J by 6 bases. The length of the CDR3 is 15 residues. Per germline, CDR1 SGHTA and CDR2 FQGNSA. CDR3 in amino acids: CASSLGTGGGFEQYV. The CDR3 DNA sequence: TGTGCCAGCAGCTTAGGGACAGGGGGCGGATTCGAGCAGTACGTC.

The chain uses TRBV5-6 and TRBJ2-7; D gene unclear. Trimming shortened V by 1 base and J by 6 bases, and 14 bases separated the two germline ends. Per germline, CDR1 SGHDT and CDR2 YYEEEE. The CDR3 is made up of 14 amino acids. The CDR3 loop reads CASSLLPPASEQYF. In DNA form, the CDR3 reads TGTGCCAGCAGCTTGTTGCCCCCAGCGAGCGAGCAGTACTTC.

The chain uses TRBV29-1 and TRBJ1-1; 8 positions match TRBD1. Germline V gene data show CDR1 as SQVTM and CDR2 as ANQGSEA. V lost 8 bases to trimming and J lost 5 bases; unmatched junction nucleotides: 19. The CDR3 covers 16 residues. The CDR3 loop is CSILGQALSRGTEAFF. CDR3 DNA sequence: TGCAGCATTCTGGGACAGGCGCTCTCCCGGGGGACTGAAGCTTTCTTT.

In its sample, this clone was seen once. The chain couples TRBV15 to TRBJ2-1; tentative D call: TRBD2 (6 bases). The CDR3 contains 16 residues. Trimming removed 5 bases at V and 4 bases at J, with 18 bases between. CDR1 and CDR2 from the germline V gene are LNHNV and YYDKDF (reference sequence). The CDR3 protein is CATSSRERVSYNEQFF. For the CDR3, the DNA is TGTGCCACCAGCTCGCGGGAAAGGGTCTCTTACAATGAGCAGTTCTTC.

The count of this clone is one. J is TRBJ1-2 and V is TRBV28; possibly TRBD1 for D (6 bases). From germline, CDR1 is MDHEN and CDR2 SYDVKM. V lost 2 bases, J lost 4 bases, and 14 bases lay in between. The CDR3 runs 15 residues. CDR3 sequence reads: CASSLRQDSLYGYTF. In DNA form, the CDR3 reads TGTGCCAGCAGTTTAAGACAGGACTCCCTCTATGGCTACACCTTC.

This CDR3 reads CASSEGGISYNEQFF. The CDR3, as DNA: TGTGCCAGCAGTGAAGGCGGGATCTCCTACAATGAGCAGTTCTTC. The V and J genes are TRBV2 and TRBJ2-1; D may be TRBD2 (6 bases). CDR3 size: 15 residues. Trimming removed 1 base at V and 0 bases at J, with 7 bases between. Germline CDR1 SNHLY, CDR2 FYNNEI. Drawing the rest from reference TRBV2 and TRBJ2-1, the complete variable domain is EPEVTQTPSHQVTQMGQEVILRCVPISNHLYFYWYRQILGQKVEFLVSFYNNEISEKSEIFDDQFSVERPDGSNFTLKIRSTKLEDSAMYFCASSEGGISYNEQFFGPGTRLTVL.

The rearrangement links TRBV5-4 to TRBJ2-6, with D possibly being TRBD2 (7 bases). Germline lookup yields CDR1 SGHNT and CDR2 YYREEE (reference sequence). The CDR3 has 17 amino acids. V gave up 4 bases and J gave up 2 bases, with 16 bases separating them. CDR3 loop: CASSARFGGPGANVLTF. CDR3 coding DNA: TGTGCCAGCAGCGCACGATTCGGGGGGCCTGGGGCCAACGTCCTGACTTTC.

This clone was counted a few times. The chain carries TRBV5-6 and TRBJ1-3, with a possible D match to TRBD1 (6 bases). CDR3 length: 13 amino acids. V was cut by 5 bases and J by 4 bases, with 10 bases left in between. CDR1 is SGHDT, CDR2 YYEEEE, per germline. This chain's CDR3 is CASSTGSGNTIYF. Written as DNA, the CDR3 is TGTGCCAGCAGTACAGGGTCCGGAAACACCATATATTTT.

The chain carries TRBV5-4 and TRBJ2-2, with D possibly matching TRBD2 (6 bases). This CDR3 is 14 amino acids long. CDR1 is SGHNT and CDR2 is YYREEE in the germline V gene (reference sequence). The ends were cut back, 4 bases at V and 8 bases at J, with 15 bases in the middle. The CDR3 region is CASSNGLLAGELFF. CDR3 in DNA: TGTGCCAGCAGCAACGGACTGCTAGCGGGGGAGCTGTTTTTT.

This clone has only a few counts. The V call is TRBV7-9, the J call TRBJ2-2, with D tentatively TRBD2 (5 bases). V was shortened by 4 bases and J by 7 bases, with 13 bases between the two germline ends. Looked up from germline, CDR1 is SEHNR and CDR2 is FQNEAQ (reference sequence). The CDR3 extends over 14 amino acids. DNA for the CDR3: TGTGCCAGCAGCTACAGACTCGGGGACGGGGAGCTGTTTTTT. It codes for CASSYRLGDGELFF.

This clone is a singleton in its sample. This chain uses TRBV5-4 with TRBJ2-1, with 7 bases identical to TRBD2. V lost 4 bases to trimming and J lost 10 bases; unmatched junction nucleotides: 11. Per the germline V gene, CDR1 is SGHNT and CDR2 is YYREEE (reference sequence). The CDR3 extends over 14 amino acids. The CDR3 DNA reads TGTGCCAGCAGCGATTCGATGCGGGAGCAGGAGCAGTTCTTC. It encodes CASSDSMREQEQFF.

This chain connects TRBV7-6 to TRBJ1-4; D remains unclear. The V gene's germline CDR1 is SGHVS and CDR2 FNYEAQ. V gave up 5 bases and J gave up 13 bases, with 17 bases separating them. The CDR3 is made up of 13 amino acids. CDR3 coding DNA: TGTGCCAGCAGCCCCACCGGGAGCGAGGCACTGTTTTTT. As protein: CASSPTGSEALFF. The full variable domain, its missing parts supplied by reference TRBV7-6 and TRBJ1-4, is GAGVSQSPRYKVTKRGQDVALRCDPISGHVSLYWYRQALGQGPEFLTYFNYEAQQDKSGLPNDRFSAERPEGSISTLTIQRTEQRDSAMYRCASSPTGSEALFFGSGTQLSVL.

V and J are TRBV25-1 and TRBJ2-7; 10 bases are a match to TRBD1. The CDR3 totals 16 residues. Germline CDR1 reads MGHDK; CDR2 reads SYGVNS. After removal of 0 bases from V and 4 bases from J, the junction contained 6 bases not matched to a gene. This CDR3 reads CASSEYRQGAVYEQYF. The DNA of the CDR3 is TGTGCCAGCAGTGAATACCGACAGGGGGCCGTATACGAGCAGTACTTC.

The CDR3 coding sequence is TGTGCCAGCTCACCCCTGGGGGGGCTCTACAATGAGCAGTTCTTC. Residues: CASSPLGGLYNEQFF. The chain recombines TRBV18 with TRBJ2-1; TRBD2 is a possible D gene (7 bases). V was shortened by 3 bases and J by 3 bases, with 12 bases between the two germline ends. The CDR3 covers 15 residues. The V gene's germline CDR1 is KGHSH and CDR2 LQKENI. Together with reference TRBV18 and TRBJ2-1, the CDR3 gives the full variable domain: NAGVMQNPRHLVRRRGQEARLRCSPMKGHSHVYWYRQLPEEGLKFMVYLQKENIIDESGMPKERFSAEFPKEGPSILRIQQVVRGDSAAYFCASSPLGGLYNEQFFGPGTRLTVL.

The V and J genes are TRBV6-5 and TRBJ1-2; TRBD1 agrees at 10 bases. The CDR3 runs 15 residues. Looked up from germline, CDR1 is MNHEY and CDR2 is SVGAGI. J was trimmed by 1 base and V by 6 bases; bases with no gene match: 5. DNA of the CDR3: TGTGCCAGCAGCCCCGGACAGGGGGGTAACTATGGCTACACCTTC. Translating gives CASSPGQGGNYGYTF.

This clone was recorded a few times. J is TRBJ1-2 and V is TRBV11-3; no definite D call. In germline, CDR1 is SGHNT, CDR2 YENEEA. V was trimmed by 0 bases and J by 2 bases, leaving 13 bases between them. The CDR3 spans 16 residues. The CDR3 DNA reads as TGTGCCAGCAGCTTAGACCCCGGACTGCCCAACTATGGCTACACCTTC. It codes for CASSLDPGLPNYGYTF.